This TCR beta chain derives from a study of blood T cell repertoires in COVID-19. Study at large: Sources were T cells, B-cell-depleted T cells, or PBMCs; the material itself was cDNA or gDNA.

This CDR3 contains 15 residues. Germline V CDR1 and CDR2: SEHNR, FQNEAQ (reference sequence). Trimming stripped 5 bases from V and 8 bases from J, with 21 bases between. Per the original methods: Cell counts per sample came from amplifying reference gene primers. Sequencing used immunoSEQ multiplex PCR; TCRdb keeps in-frame clones, though not all of them. V, J and clone size are taken as reported in that table, and D and trimming were inferred from the DNA itself. The sample includes approximately 53,000 clones, over 90% of them seen just once. This sequence joins TRBV7-9 and TRBJ1-2, with D hard to call. The receptor comes from a woman of 80 years or more with acute or convalescent COVID-19. Sample: peripheral blood. In DNA form, the CDR3 reads TGTGCCAGCAGCGAGGCAGTAGTTACCTTCGAAGGCTACACCTTC. It is translated as CASSEAVVTFEGYTF.